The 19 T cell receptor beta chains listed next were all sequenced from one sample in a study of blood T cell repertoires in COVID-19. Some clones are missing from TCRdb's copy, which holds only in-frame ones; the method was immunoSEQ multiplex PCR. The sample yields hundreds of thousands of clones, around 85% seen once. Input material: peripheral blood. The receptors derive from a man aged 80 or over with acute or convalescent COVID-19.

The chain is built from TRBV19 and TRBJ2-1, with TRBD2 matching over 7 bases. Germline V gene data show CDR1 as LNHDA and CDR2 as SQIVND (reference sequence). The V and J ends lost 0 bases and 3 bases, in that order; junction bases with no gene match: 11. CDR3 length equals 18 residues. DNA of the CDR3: TGTGCCAGTAGTATAGAACCGCCGGGACTACTCTTCTACAATGAGCAGTTCTTC. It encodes CASSIEPPGLLFYNEQFF.

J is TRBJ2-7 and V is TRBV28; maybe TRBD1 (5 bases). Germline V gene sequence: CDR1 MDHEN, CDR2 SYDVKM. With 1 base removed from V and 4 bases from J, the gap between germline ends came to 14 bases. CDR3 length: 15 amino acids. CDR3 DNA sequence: TGTGCCAGCAGTTTATTAAGAACAGGCCCATACGAGCAGTACTTC. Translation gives CASSLLRTGPYEQYF.

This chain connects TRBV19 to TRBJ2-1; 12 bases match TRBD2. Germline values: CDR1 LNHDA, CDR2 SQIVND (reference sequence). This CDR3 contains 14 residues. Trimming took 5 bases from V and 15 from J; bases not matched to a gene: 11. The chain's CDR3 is CASSGLAGRLSLFF. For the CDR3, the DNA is TGTGCCAGTAGTGGACTAGCGGGGCGATTATCTCTGTTCTTC.

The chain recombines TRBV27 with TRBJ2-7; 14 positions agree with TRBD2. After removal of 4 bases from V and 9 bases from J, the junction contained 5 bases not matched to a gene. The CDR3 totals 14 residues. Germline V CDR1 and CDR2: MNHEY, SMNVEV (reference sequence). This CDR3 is CASSWGLAGDRQYF. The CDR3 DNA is TGTGCCAGCAGTTGGGGACTAGCGGGAGATCGGCAGTACTTC.

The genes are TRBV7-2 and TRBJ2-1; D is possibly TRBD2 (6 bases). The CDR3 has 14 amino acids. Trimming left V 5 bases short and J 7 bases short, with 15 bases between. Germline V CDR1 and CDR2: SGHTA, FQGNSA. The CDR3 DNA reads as TGTGCCAGCAGCGCCCGGGACTTGAGGAATGAGCAGTTCTTC. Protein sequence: CASSARDLRNEQFF.

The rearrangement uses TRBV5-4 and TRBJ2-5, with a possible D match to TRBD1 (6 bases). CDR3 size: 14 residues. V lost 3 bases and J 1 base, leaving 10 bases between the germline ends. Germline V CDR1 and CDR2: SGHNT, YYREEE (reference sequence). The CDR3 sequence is CASSSWTAQETQYF. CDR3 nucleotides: TGTGCCAGCAGCTCATGGACAGCCCAAGAGACCCAGTACTTC.

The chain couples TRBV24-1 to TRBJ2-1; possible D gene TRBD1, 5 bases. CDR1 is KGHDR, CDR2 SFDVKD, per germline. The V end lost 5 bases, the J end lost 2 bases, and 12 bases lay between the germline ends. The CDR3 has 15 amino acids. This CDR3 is CATSALDKAYNEQFF. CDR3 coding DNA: TGTGCCACCAGTGCCCTGGACAAAGCCTACAATGAGCAGTTCTTC.

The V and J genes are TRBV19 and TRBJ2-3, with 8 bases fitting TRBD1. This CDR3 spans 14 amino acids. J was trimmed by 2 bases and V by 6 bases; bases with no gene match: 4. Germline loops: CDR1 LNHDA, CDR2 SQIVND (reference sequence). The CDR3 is CASSRQGPTDTQYF. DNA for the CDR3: TGTGCCAGTAGCCGACAGGGGCCCACAGATACGCAGTATTTT.

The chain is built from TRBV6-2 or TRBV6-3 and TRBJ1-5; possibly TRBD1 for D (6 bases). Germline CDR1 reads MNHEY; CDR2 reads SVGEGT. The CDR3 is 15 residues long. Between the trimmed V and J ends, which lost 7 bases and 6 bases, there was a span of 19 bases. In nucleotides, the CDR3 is TGTGCCAGCACCCCAGACAGGTCGGAGGTTCAGCCCCAGCATTTT. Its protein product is CASTPDRSEVQPQHF.

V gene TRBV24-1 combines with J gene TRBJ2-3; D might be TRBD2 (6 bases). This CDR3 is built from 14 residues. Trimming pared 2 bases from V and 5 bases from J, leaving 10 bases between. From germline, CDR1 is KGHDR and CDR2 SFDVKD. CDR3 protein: CATSDSGVQDTQYF. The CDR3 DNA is TGTGCCACCAGTGATTCGGGGGTGCAAGATACGCAGTATTTT.

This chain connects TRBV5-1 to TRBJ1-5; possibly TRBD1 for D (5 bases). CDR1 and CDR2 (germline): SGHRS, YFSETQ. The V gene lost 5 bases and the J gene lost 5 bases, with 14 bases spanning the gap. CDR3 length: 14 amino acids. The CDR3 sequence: CASSPRRGYQPQHF. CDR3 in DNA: TGCGCCAGCAGTCCGAGGCGGGGGTATCAGCCCCAGCATTTT.

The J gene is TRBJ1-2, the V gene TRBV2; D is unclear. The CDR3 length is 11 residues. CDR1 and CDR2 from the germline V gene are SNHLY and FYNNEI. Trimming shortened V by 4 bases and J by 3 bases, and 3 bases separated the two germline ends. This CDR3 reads CASSADYGYTF. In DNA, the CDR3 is TGTGCCAGCAGTGCCGACTATGGCTACACCTTC.

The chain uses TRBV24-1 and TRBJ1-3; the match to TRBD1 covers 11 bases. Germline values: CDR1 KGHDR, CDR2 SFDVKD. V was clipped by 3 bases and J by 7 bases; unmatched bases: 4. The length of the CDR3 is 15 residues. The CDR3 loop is CATSDPGTGGNTIYF. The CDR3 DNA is TGTGCCACCAGTGATCCCGGGACAGGGGGGAACACCATATATTTT.

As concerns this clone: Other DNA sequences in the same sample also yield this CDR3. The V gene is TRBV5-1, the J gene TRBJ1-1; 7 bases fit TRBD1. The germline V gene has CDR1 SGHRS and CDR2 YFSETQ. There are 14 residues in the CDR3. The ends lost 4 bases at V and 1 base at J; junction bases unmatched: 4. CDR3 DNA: TGCGCCAGCAGCCCCCGACAGGGGAACACTGAAGCTTTCTTT. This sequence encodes CASSPRQGNTEAFF.

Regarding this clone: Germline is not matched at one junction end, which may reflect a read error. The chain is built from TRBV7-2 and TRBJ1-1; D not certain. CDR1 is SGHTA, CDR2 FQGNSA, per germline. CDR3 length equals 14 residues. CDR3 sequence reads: CASSLTLWADETFF. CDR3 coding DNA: TGTGCCAGCAGCTTAACTCTCTGGGCCGATGAAACTTTCTTT.

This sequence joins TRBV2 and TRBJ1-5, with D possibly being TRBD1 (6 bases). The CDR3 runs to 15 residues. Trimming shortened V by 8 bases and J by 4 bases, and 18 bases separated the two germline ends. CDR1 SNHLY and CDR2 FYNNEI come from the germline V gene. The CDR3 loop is CASVMRGQKNQPQHF. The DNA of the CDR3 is TGTGCCAGCGTAATGCGGGGGCAGAAAAATCAGCCCCAGCATTTT.

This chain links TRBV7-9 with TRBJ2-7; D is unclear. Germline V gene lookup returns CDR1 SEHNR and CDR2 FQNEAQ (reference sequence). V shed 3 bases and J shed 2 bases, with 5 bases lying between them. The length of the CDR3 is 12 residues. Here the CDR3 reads CASSFRPYEQYF. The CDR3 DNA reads TGTGCCAGCAGCTTCAGGCCCTACGAGCAGTACTTC.

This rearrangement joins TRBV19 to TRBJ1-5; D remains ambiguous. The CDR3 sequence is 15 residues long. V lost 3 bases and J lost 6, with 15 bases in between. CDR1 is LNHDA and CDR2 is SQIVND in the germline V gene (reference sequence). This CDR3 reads CASSIKWGDGQPQHF. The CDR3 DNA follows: TGTGCCAGTAGTATTAAGTGGGGAGACGGTCAGCCCCAGCATTTT.

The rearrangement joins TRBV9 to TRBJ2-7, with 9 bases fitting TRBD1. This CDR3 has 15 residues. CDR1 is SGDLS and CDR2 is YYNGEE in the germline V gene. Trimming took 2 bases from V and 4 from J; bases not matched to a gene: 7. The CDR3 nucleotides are TGTGCCAGCAGCGTGGGACAGGGCCTTGGATACGAGCAGTACTTC. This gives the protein CASSVGQGLGYEQYF.